The T cell receptor beta chain under discussion was sequenced for a study of cytomegalovirus exposure and HLA in healthy donors. Notes on the study in general: Reportedly, HLA-A and HLA-B alleles of most subjects were accurately predicted from TCR beta. A few chains linked to CMV were shown in vitro to be specific for CMV antigens. Whilst most TCR sequences proved rare, a subset of public TCRs occurred across many donors. A previous analysis found most TCR beta V segments productive roughly 87% or roughly 30% of the time.

Only one count was recorded for this clone. The antigen remains unidentified. With 60 Vbeta and 13 Jbeta primers, the PCR was carried out. Method: immunoSEQ multiplex PCR; TCRdb's copy keeps in-frame clones and lacks some. The sample has more than 100,000 clones; 79% are singletons. CDR1 is SGDLS and CDR2 is YYNGEE in the germline V gene. V lost 0 bases and J 8 bases, leaving 21 bases between the germline ends. The CDR3 spans 17 residues. What was sequenced was PBMCs. This TCR was sampled from a middle-aged man in good health and CMV-seropositive. The rearrangement joins TRBV9 to TRBJ2-1; a possible D gene is TRBD2 (5 bases). The CDR3 region has the DNA TGTGCCAGCAGCGTAGCAGCCAGCGGAGCTTTTGGGGATGAGCAGTTCTTC. This codes for CASSVAASGAFGDEQFF.